Listed below are T cell receptor beta chains from one sample, sequenced in a study of cytotoxic CD8 clonotypes in ibrutinib-treated CLL. Sequencing used immunoSEQ multiplex PCR; TCRdb keeps in-frame clones, though not all of them. This sample carries 100,000 to 150,000 clones, approximately 85% of them seen once, and the ten largest clones take around 2%. The specimen was PBMCs, collected after 24 months of ibrutinib treatment. These receptors originate from a human donor with chronic lymphocytic leukemia. Each CDR3 is given with its conserved first and last residue. A D gene is named only where the DNA matches it firmly. The listing skips clone size in some rows; elsewhere it reads once, few, many or a size class.

TGTGCCAGCAGTACGGGGGCCTATGGCTACACCTTC | CASSTGAYGYTF | - | TRBJ1-2 | - | TRBV28
TGTGCCAGCAGTCCGACAGGCGGCTCTGGAAACACCATATATTTT | CASSPTGGSGNTIYF | - | TRBJ1-3 | - | TRBV6-5
TGTGCCAGCAGTTTCTCGGGGAGAGCTTTCTTT | CASSFSGRAFF | - | TRBJ1-1 | - | TRBV28
TGTGCCAGCACCATATCGGAAGGTGGCTACACCTTC | CASTISEGGYTF | - | TRBJ1-2 | few | TRBV28
TGTGCCAGCAGTTTTGGGACAGGGCAGGAGCAGTACTTC | CASSFGTGQEQYF | TRBD1 | TRBJ2-7 | once | TRBV6-6
TGCGCCAGCAGCATAACACCCGATAGACAGGGGCAAGAGACCCAGTACTTC | CASSITPDRQGQETQYF | TRBD1 | TRBJ2-5 | - | TRBV5-1
TGCGCCAGCAGCTTCCCGATAGGCTCCTTGTTGGATACGCAGTATTTT | CASSFPIGSLLDTQYF | - | TRBJ2-3 | once | TRBV5-1
TGTGCCAGCAGCGTGAATTTACAGAACACTGAAGCTTTCTTT | CASSVNLQNTEAFF | - | TRBJ1-1 | - | TRBV9
TGTGCCAGCAGCTTAGCAAGGGTGGGCCTCAATGAGCAGTTCTTC | CASSLARVGLNEQFF | - | TRBJ2-1 | - | TRBV7-9
TGTGCCAGCAGTTTGGGGAACAGACCTAATCAGCCCCAGCATTTT | CASSLGNRPNQPQHF | - | TRBJ1-5 | few | TRBV28
TGTGCCAGCAGCTTATCCTACGGGGCTGTGGAGCAGTACTTC | CASSLSYGAVEQYF | - | TRBJ2-7 | - | TRBV7-9
TGTGCCAGCAGCAAGACTTCTAGCGGGGGGGCCCACGAGCAGTACTTC | CASSKTSSGGAHEQYF | TRBD2 | TRBJ2-7 | - | TRBV7-3
TGTGCCAGCAGCGTAGCCCTCGGGGGGCTAGCGGGGATTGAGCAGTTCTTC | CASSVALGGLAGIEQFF | TRBD2 | TRBJ2-1 | few | TRBV9
TGTGCCAGCAGCCCAACACCTAACTATGGCTACACCTTC | CASSPTPNYGYTF | - | TRBJ1-2 | - | TRBV7-8
TGTGCCAGCAGCATGTTGAACACTGAAGCTTTCTTT | CASSMLNTEAFF | - | TRBJ1-1 | - | TRBV28
TGTGCCAGCAGCCAAGTGCTAGCGACCCAGGGTGGCTACGAGCAGTACTTC | CASSQVLATQGGYEQYF | - | TRBJ2-7 | once | TRBV14
TGTGCCAGCTCACCACCGGGGGCCAAAAAGGAGACCCAGTACTTC | CASSPPGAKKETQYF | - | TRBJ2-5 | - | TRBV18
TGTGCCAGCAGACTGGGGGGACAGGGTGCTACAGAGCAGTACTTC | CASRLGGQGATEQYF | TRBD1 | TRBJ2-7 | - | TRBV28
TGTGCCAGCAGTCCGTTCAGGGACAGGGGGACTGAAGCTTTCTTT | CASSPFRDRGTEAFF | TRBD1 | TRBJ1-1 | - | TRBV27
- | CASSFGNGAQLFDTDTQYF | - | TRBJ2-3 | - | TRBV27
TGTGCCAGCAGTTACAGTAGCCAGGGGACTTCACCCCTCCACTTT | CASSYSSQGTSPLHF | - | TRBJ1-6 | - | TRBV6-5
TGTGCCAGCAGCTTGGGCGGAATTAGCGGGAGGGATGAGCAGTTCTTC | CASSLGGISGRDEQFF | TRBD2 | TRBJ2-1 | once | TRBV7-9
TGTGCCAGCAGCCCGGGGGGGGGCTACGAGCAGTACTTC | CASSPGGGYEQYF | TRBD2 | TRBJ2-7 | once | TRBV4-2
TGCGCCAGCAGCGAAGGACTGGCCTACAATGAGCAGTTCTTC | CASSEGLAYNEQFF | - | TRBJ2-1 | - | TRBV5-1